This record concerns one TCR beta chain sequence. This entry comes from a study of blood T cell repertoires in COVID-19. Study summary: The cDNA or gDNA used as material had been derived from T cells, B-cell-depleted T cells, or PBMCs.

The CDR3 is 15 residues long. Trimming cost V 1 base and J 2 bases; bases outside gene matches: 4. The germline V gene encodes CDR1 SEHNR and CDR2 FQNEAQ (reference sequence). Original processing methods: The assay estimated nucleated cells by amplifying reference gene primers. Libraries were prepared by immunoSEQ multiplex PCR; TCRdb keeps only in-frame clonotypes and omits some of them. The V and J calls and clone size were taken over from that table, and D and trimming were inferred from the DNA. The table records fewer than 250,000 clones, over 75% of them present only once. The sequenced sample was PBMCs or T cells enriched from blood (not recorded which). The sequence came from a woman between 45 and 60 years old with acute COVID-19. The V call is TRBV7-9, the J call TRBJ2-5; TRBD1 agrees at 7 bases. The CDR3: CASSLDRDSQETQYF. CDR3 in DNA: TGTGCCAGCAGCTTAGACCGGGACAGTCAAGAGACCCAGTACTTC.